The clone carrying this TCR beta chain was picked up a small number of times. Its antigen is not known. Via MiXCR, TCRdb re-called the reads, giving one row per CDR3 protein. The sample contains 400,000 to 600,000 distinct CDR3 sequences, about two fifths of which appear only once. This entry comes from a study of T cell repertoires in cytomegalovirus infection. Study-level information: An indication of both CMV infection and matching HLA type came from public TCR beta signatures.

The sample was cultured PBMCs, taken from culture after CMV antigen stimulation. The TCR comes from a human donor in good health (CMV status not recorded). Some clones in this sample may be carry-over from other donors' samples.

Here the CDR3 DNA reads TGTGCCAGCAGCTTAGCGCTGGCTAGCGGGAATACAGATACGCAGTATTTT. It is translated as CASSLALASGNTDTQYF. V gene TRBV7-2 combines with J gene TRBJ2-3, with TRBD2 matching over 9 bases. CDR1 and CDR2 from the germline V gene are SGHTA and FQGNSA. This CDR3 region has 17 residues. J gave up 3 bases and V 0 bases, and 7 bases lay outside the gene matches. The whole variable domain, filled in from reference TRBV7-2 and TRBJ2-3, reads GAGVSQSPSNKVTEKGKDVELRCDPISGHTALYWYRQSLGQGLEFLIYFQGNSAPDKSGLPSDRFSAERTGGSVSTLTIQRTQQEDSAVYLCASSLALASGNTDTQYFGPGTRLTVL.